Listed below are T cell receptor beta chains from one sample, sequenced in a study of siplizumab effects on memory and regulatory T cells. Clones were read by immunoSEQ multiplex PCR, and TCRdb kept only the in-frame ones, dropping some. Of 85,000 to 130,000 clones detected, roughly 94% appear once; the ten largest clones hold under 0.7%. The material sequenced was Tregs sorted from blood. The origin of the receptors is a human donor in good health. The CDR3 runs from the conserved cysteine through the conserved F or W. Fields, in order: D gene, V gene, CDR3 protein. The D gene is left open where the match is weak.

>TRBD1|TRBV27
CASRATGVVNTIYF
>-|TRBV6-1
CASSEVDTQYF
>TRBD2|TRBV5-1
CASSLGREGLEQYF
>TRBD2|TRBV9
CASSAQLKLAGFTGELFF
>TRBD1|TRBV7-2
CASSSLRYTGGGNTIYF
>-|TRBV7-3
CASSLVMNTEAFF
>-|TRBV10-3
CAISAHWAPLHF
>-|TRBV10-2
CASSEPGKAFF
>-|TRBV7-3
CASSLAGQRNNEQFF
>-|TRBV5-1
CASSYKLGELFF
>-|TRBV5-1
CASSYPGRGDGYTF
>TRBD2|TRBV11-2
CASSRLAGGFRVTDTQYF
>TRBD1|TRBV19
CASRMGQGDQPQHF
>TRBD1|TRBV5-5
CASRKTGAGYGYTF
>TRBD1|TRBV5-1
CASSARDSNTEAFF
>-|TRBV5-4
CASSPDTQETQYF
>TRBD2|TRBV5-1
CASNQRTSGTDTQYF
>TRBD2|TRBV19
CASSIRGTNPYEQYF
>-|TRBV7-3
CATTKGRNTGELFF
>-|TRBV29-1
CSYRNQVEQFF
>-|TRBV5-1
CASSRVPGANVLTF
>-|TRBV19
CASSIRGGMNTGELFF
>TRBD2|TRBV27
CASSFAWGLAGGEQYF
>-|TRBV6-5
CASMRYAEAFF
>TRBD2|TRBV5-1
CASSWAGSGTHEQFF
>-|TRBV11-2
CASSFSEPRETQYF
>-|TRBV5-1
CASSWEGSGAFF
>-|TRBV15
CATSRSDRGQPQHF
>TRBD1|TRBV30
CAWATSRGFTYEQYF
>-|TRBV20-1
CSALGYGYTF
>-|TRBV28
CASGLTGPPLGQETQYF
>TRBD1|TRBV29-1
CSVPDLRTGRTGELFF
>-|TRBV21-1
CASSNPRGPGNTIYF
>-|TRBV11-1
CASSRPGGELFF
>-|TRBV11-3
CASSLGVGTPLRDTQYF
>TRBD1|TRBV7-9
CASSFGTGPIDNEQFF
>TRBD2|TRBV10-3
CAMRRGWNPGGEQFF
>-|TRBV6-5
CASALGEAYEQYF
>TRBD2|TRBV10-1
CASSDSGLATNEQFF
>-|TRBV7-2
CASSLIGRGYTF
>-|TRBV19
CASSMSGTYQPQHF
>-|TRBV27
CASSLSTGFLYEQYF
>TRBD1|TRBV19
CASSAVGQGEERGYTF
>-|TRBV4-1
CASSRKEEVSFNTEAFF
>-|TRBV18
CASSPASSGNTIYF
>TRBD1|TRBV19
CASRGQGSHQPQHF